These T cell receptor beta chains were read from a single sample in a study of cytomegalovirus exposure and HLA in healthy donors. This table comes from immunoSEQ multiplex PCR, and its TCRdb copy is limited to in-frame clones, with some not included. Among over 110,000 clones listed, 82% were seen once. Sequenced: PBMCs. The receptors stem from a male donor in good health and CMV-seronegative. Both conserved end residues are part of each CDR3. A D gene is named only where the DNA matches it firmly. Not all rows give a size; the values are once, few, many and, for expanded clones, a class.

NA TRBJ1-1 TRBV19 TRBD1 TGTGCCAGTAGTATAGATAGACAGGGGGCGAACACTGAAGCTTTCTTT CASSIDRQGANTEAFF
NA TRBJ1-3 TRBV7-9 NA TGTGCCAGCAGCTTAGGATCAGGGGACAGAAACACCATATATTTT CASSLGSGDRNTIYF
NA TRBJ2-7 TRBV18 TRBD2 TGTGCCAGCTCACGGGGGGGTTTAGGCGGCTACGAGCAGTACTTC CASSRGGLGGYEQYF
few TRBJ2-5 TRBV28 TRBD1 TGTGCCAGCAGTTTAGTGGGACAGGCCCAAGAGACCCAGTACTTC CASSLVGQAQETQYF
NA TRBJ1-4 TRBV5-4 TRBD1 TGTGCCAGCAGCTTACAGGGGGCAACACGGGAAAAACTGTTTTTT CASSLQGATREKLFF
NA TRBJ1-1 TRBV28 TRBD1 TGTGCCAGCAGTCTAGGACAGGCGGGGGGTAGGGCTTTCTTT CASSLGQAGGRAFF
NA TRBJ1-1 TRBV9 TRBD1 TGTGCCAGCAGCGTATCGGACAGGGGGGGATTCGCTTTCTTT CASSVSDRGGFAFF
NA TRBJ2-5 TRBV10-3 TRBD2 TGTGCCGTAAGACTAGCGGGCTCAGAGACCCAGTACTTC CAVRLAGSETQYF
few TRBJ1-3 TRBV2 NA TGTGCCACCAAGGCCCAGGGCCCTGGAAACACCATATATTTT CATKAQGPGNTIYF
few TRBJ2-1 TRBV10-3 NA TGTGCCATCAGTGACCCCCCAGGGGATGAGCAGTTCTTC CAISDPPGDEQFF
NA TRBJ2-7 TRBV4-1 NA TGCGCCAGCAGCCAGGGAGACAGATCTACTAGCTCCTACGAGCAGTACTTC CASSQGDRSTSSYEQYF
few TRBJ2-2 TRBV5-1 TRBD1 TGCGCCAGGAGTCAGGGGGCGCGAACCGGGGAGCTGTTTTTT CARSQGARTGELFF
once TRBJ2-7 TRBV27 TRBD2 TGTGCCAGCAGTTTCGGGGGAGGGCCCCCCTACGAGCAGTACTTC CASSFGGGPPYEQYF
once TRBJ2-7 TRBV30 TRBD1 TGTGCCTGGGGGCCGGGACAGTTGATTTACTTC CAWGPGQLIYF
NA TRBJ2-1 TRBV7-2 TRBD1 TGTGCCAGCAGCTTCCAGGGGGCCGACAATGAGCAGTTCTTC CASSFQGADNEQFF
NA TRBJ1-5 TRBV30 NA TGTGCCTATTCGAGGGGGGGGAGGCAGCCCCAGCATTTT CAYSRGGRQPQHF
NA TRBJ2-1 TRBV7-8 TRBD2 TGTGCCAGCAGCCCGGGACTAGCGGGAGGGCAGATGTACAATGAGCAGTTCTTC CASSPGLAGGQMYNEQFF
NA TRBJ1-2 TRBV6-1 NA TGTGCCAGCAGGGACGGGGAGGGCCACTATGGCTACACCTTC CASRDGEGHYGYTF
once TRBJ1-1 TRBV2 TRBD1 TGTGCCAGCAGTGAGACAGGGGGCGCTTACACTGAAGCTTTCTTT CASSETGGAYTEAFF
NA TRBJ2-1 TRBV28 TRBD2 TGTGCCAGCAGTTTAGAGGGACTAAGGGGTGAGCAGTTCTTC CASSLEGLRGEQFF